Presented here are 10 T cell receptor beta chains from one specimen sequenced in a study of ipilimumab plus nivolumab after autologous stem cell transplantation. Here immunoSEQ multiplex PCR was the method, and the copy in TCRdb shows in-frame clones only, minus some. The sample includes 6,000 to 8,000 clones, 80% to 90% seen only once; the top ten take more than 4.5%. Sequenced here: PBMCs, sampled in a trial of ipilimumab plus nivolumab as post-transplant consolidation. The receptors here all came from a female donor with multiple myeloma.

The chain is built from TRBV15 and TRBJ1-5, with 9 bases fitting TRBD1. Germline CDR1 reads LNHNV; CDR2 reads YYDKDF (reference sequence). The CDR3 has 18 amino acids. V gave up 0 bases and J gave up 4 bases; unmatched junction bases: 10. The CDR3 nucleotides read TGTGCCACCAGCAGAGATTGGACAGGGGCCCTTAATAATCAGCCCCAGCATTTT. Translated, it gives CATSRDWTGALNNQPQHF.

J is TRBJ2-4 and V is TRBV15; tentatively, D is TRBD2 (6 bases). The CDR3 sequence is 17 residues long. Germline V gene data show CDR1 as LNHNV and CDR2 as YYDKDF (reference sequence). V was cut by 0 bases and J by 3 bases, with 15 bases left in between. The CDR3 is CATSRDPASVVKNIQYF. The DNA for the CDR3 is TGTGCCACCAGCAGAGATCCGGCTAGCGTTGTCAAAAACATTCAGTACTTC. Full variable domain (rest looked up from reference TRBV15 and TRBJ2-4): DAMVIQNPRYQVTQFGKPVTLSCSQTLNHNVMYWYQQKSSQAPKLLFHYYDKDFNNEADTPDNFQSRRPNTSFCFLDIRSPGLGDTAMYLCATSRDPASVVKNIQYFGAGTRLSVL.

The gene calls are TRBV27 and TRBJ1-4, with TRBD1 matching over 10 bases. The CDR3 has 14 residues. Looked up from germline, CDR1 is MNHEY and CDR2 is SMNVEV (reference sequence). V lost 5 bases to trimming and J lost 7 bases; unmatched junction nucleotides: 4. The CDR3 is CASSPRQGAEKLFF. Written as DNA, the CDR3 is TGTGCCAGCAGTCCCCGACAGGGGGCTGAAAAACTGTTTTTT.

This rearrangement joins TRBV6-1 to TRBJ1-5; D not certain. Germline CDR1 and CDR2: MNHNS and SASEGT. Trimming shortened V by 6 bases and J by 5 bases, and 5 bases separated the two germline ends. The CDR3 runs 11 residues. CDR3 sequence (DNA): TGTGCCAGCAGGAGAGATCAGCCCCAGCATTTT. This sequence encodes CASRRDQPQHF.

V is TRBV7-8 and J is TRBJ2-2; a weak D match, TRBD1 (5 bases). The germline V gene has CDR1 SGHVS and CDR2 FQNEAQ. Trimming removed 7 bases from V and 2 bases from J, with 11 bases in between. This CDR3 is 14 amino acids long. The chain's CDR3 is CASNPGPNTGELFF. Here the CDR3 DNA reads TGTGCCAGCAACCCAGGGCCCAACACCGGGGAGCTGTTTTTT.

The chain employs TRBV5-1 and TRBJ2-7; 9 nucleotides line up with TRBD2. The germline V gene has CDR1 SGHRS and CDR2 YFSETQ. V trimming: 7 bases; J trimming: 2 bases; junction bases outside the gene matches: 10. The CDR3 has 15 amino acids. The CDR3 loop is CASHLAGGDPYEQYF. CDR3 nucleotide sequence: TGCGCCAGCCATCTGGCGGGAGGGGACCCCTACGAGCAGTACTTC.

This clone counts as large. The chain couples TRBV4-1 to TRBJ2-5, with a tentative D call TRBD2 (6 bases). Germline assignment: CDR1 MGHRA and CDR2 YSYEKL. V lost 3 bases, J lost 14 bases, and 10 bases lay in between. The CDR3 extends over 10 amino acids. CDR3 residues: CASSQGDLYF. Written as DNA, the CDR3 is TGCGCCAGCAGCCAGGGGGACTTATACTTC.

V usage is TRBV28 and J usage is TRBJ1-5; D is undetermined. The germline V and J ends were trimmed by 7 bases and 2 bases, with 9 bases remaining between them. Germline V gene lookup returns CDR1 MDHEN and CDR2 SYDVKM. The CDR3 is made up of 13 amino acids. The CDR3 is CASIIGRNQPQHF. The CDR3 coding sequence is TGTGCCAGCATAATCGGTCGCAATCAGCCCCAGCATTTT. The whole variable domain, remainder taken from reference TRBV28 and TRBJ1-5, is DVKVTQSSRYLVKRTGEKVFLECVQDMDHENMFWYRQDPGLGLRLIYFSYDVKMKEKGDIPEGYSVSREKKERFSLILESASTNQTSMYLCASIIGRNQPQHFGDGTRLSIL.

The genes are TRBV18 and TRBJ1-2; weak D call: TRBD1 (5 bases). The germline V and J ends were trimmed by 1 base and 2 bases, with 11 bases remaining between them. Germline lookup yields CDR1 KGHSH and CDR2 LQKENI. The CDR3 sequence is 15 residues long. For the CDR3, the DNA is TGTGCCAGCTCACCACGGGGAGAGGGGAACTATGGCTACACCTTC. Amino acid sequence: CASSPRGEGNYGYTF.

V and J are TRBV7-2 and TRBJ2-1; a possible D gene is TRBD2 (6 bases). V lost 2 bases and J lost 12, with 11 bases in between. There are 12 residues in the CDR3. Germline V gene lookup returns CDR1 SGHTA and CDR2 FQGNSA. This CDR3 reads CASSLPGTWQFF. The CDR3 DNA reads TGTGCCAGCAGCTTACCCGGGACTTGGCAGTTCTTC.